Presented here are 16 T cell receptor beta chains from one specimen sequenced in a study of cytomegalovirus exposure and HLA in healthy donors. 60 Vbeta and 13 Jbeta primers were used in PCR. TCRdb's copy holds only in-frame clones and misses some; the assay was immunoSEQ multiplex PCR. The sample has tens of thousands of clones, 9.5% to 13% seen once; the top ten hold approximately 23%. Sequencing was carried out using PBMCs. These receptors came from a man between 60 and 75 years old in good health and CMV-seropositive.

In this sample, this clone turned up many times. V and J are TRBV4-1 and TRBJ1-2, with 9 positions matching TRBD1. This CDR3 has 15 residues. CDR1 is MGHRA, CDR2 YSYEKL, per germline. Trimming cost V 4 bases and J 4 bases; bases outside gene matches: 7. CDR3 coding DNA: TGCGCCAGCAGCCGCTGGACAGGGGACTCCTATGGCTACACCTTC. Protein product: CASSRWTGDSYGYTF.

The chain joins TRBV5-1 to TRBJ2-7, with 9 positions matching TRBD2. This CDR3 spans 14 amino acids. V shed 2 bases and J 1 base; nucleotides not matched to a gene: 1. Germline V gene sequence: CDR1 SGHRS, CDR2 YFSETQ. The CDR3 is CASSLSGGSYEQYV. DNA for the CDR3: TGCGCCAGCAGCTTAAGCGGGGGGTCCTACGAGCAGTACGTC.

This clone was seen only a few times. This chain connects TRBV27 to TRBJ2-5, with TRBD2 identical over 11 bases. Looked up from germline, CDR1 is MNHEY and CDR2 is SMNVEV (reference sequence). With 0 bases clipped from V and 5 bases from J, the junction kept 11 bases outside the gene matches. There are 18 residues in the CDR3. The CDR3 loop is CASSLSPSSGRFGETQYF. The CDR3 DNA is TGTGCCAGCAGTTTATCCCCCTCTAGCGGGAGGTTCGGGGAGACCCAGTACTTC.

The table lists this clone with a few counts. The chain has TRBV7-8 and TRBJ2-4; 7 positions match TRBD2. V shed 5 bases, J shed 2 bases, and the junction held 9 bases outside the gene matches. Germline lookup yields CDR1 SGHVS and CDR2 FQNEAQ. This CDR3 region has 16 residues. The CDR3 coding sequence is TGTGCCAGCAGCGCTAAGGGAGGGAACACCAAAAACATTCAGTACTTC. Amino acids: CASSAKGGNTKNIQYF. The variable domain in full, completed from reference TRBV7-8 and TRBJ2-4, reads GAGVSQSPRYKVAKRGQDVALRCDPISGHVSLFWYQQALGQGPEFLTYFQNEAQLDKSGLPSDRFFAERPEGSVSTLKIQRTQQEDSAVYLCASSAKGGNTKNIQYFGAGTRLSVL.

The table lists this clone with a few counts. V is TRBV27 and J is TRBJ1-1, with D possibly TRBD1 on 6 matching bases. The CDR3 covers 13 residues. The germline CDR1 and CDR2 sequences are MNHEY and SMNVEV (reference sequence). The V gene lost 6 bases and the J gene lost 3 bases, with 11 bases spanning the gap. This chain's CDR3 is CASRRQDYTEAFF. In DNA form, the CDR3 reads TGTGCCAGCAGGCGACAGGACTACACTGAAGCTTTCTTT.

This clone has only a few counts. The rearrangement uses TRBV6-5 and TRBJ1-5; D unclear. The V gene lost 3 bases and the J gene lost 5 bases, with 14 bases spanning the gap. Germline CDR1 is MNHEY and CDR2 is SVGAGI. This CDR3 spans 15 amino acids. The CDR3 DNA reads TGTGCCAGCAGTTATTCGGGGATCACCGATCAGCCCCAGCATTTT. It translates to CASSYSGITDQPQHF.

The V and J genes are TRBV15 and TRBJ1-5; D is uncertain. With 3 bases removed from V and 3 bases from J, the gap between germline ends came to 9 bases. Germline V CDR1 and CDR2: LNHNV, YYDKDF (reference sequence). CDR3 length: 14 residues. DNA for the CDR3: TGTGCCACCAGCAGCCCCAGGTTCAATCAGCCCCAGCATTTT. It specifies CATSSPRFNQPQHF.

This clone was seen more than once but under ten times. The chain uses TRBV6-1 and TRBJ2-1; perhaps TRBD1 as D (6 bases). The V end lost 10 bases, the J end lost 2 bases, and 12 bases lay between the germline ends. Germline lookup yields CDR1 MNHNS and CDR2 SASEGT. The CDR3 is 13 amino acids. CDR3 region: CAIPDRAYNEQFF. The CDR3 coding sequence is TGTGCCATTCCGGACAGAGCCTACAATGAGCAGTTCTTC.

Remarks on this clone: The same CDR3 is also encoded by other DNA sequences in this sample. This chain joins TRBV5-1 and TRBJ1-1, with 7 bases aligning to TRBD1. The CDR3 has 15 residues. V shed 0 bases and J 1 base; nucleotides not matched to a gene: 3. The germline gives CDR1 SGHRS, CDR2 YFSETQ. The chain's CDR3 is CASSLGDRENTEAFF. The CDR3 nucleotides read TGCGCCAGCAGCTTGGGGGACAGAGAGAACACTGAAGCTTTCTTT.

This clone was recorded a few times. The V gene is TRBV15, the J gene TRBJ2-7; TRBD2 might be the D (6 bases). The CDR3 length is 13 residues. Trimming pared 0 bases from V and 7 bases from J, leaving 10 bases between. CDR1 LNHNV and CDR2 YYDKDF come from the germline V gene (reference sequence). The CDR3 reads CATSRDGGTEQYV. The CDR3 DNA reads as TGTGCCACCAGCAGAGATGGAGGGACTGAGCAGTACGTC.

The chain has TRBV7-8 and TRBJ1-1; the D is unclear. V was cut by 3 bases and J by 4 bases, with 6 bases left in between. CDR3 size: 12 residues. The germline gives CDR1 SGHVS, CDR2 FQNEAQ. CDR3 sequence (DNA): TGTGCCAGCAGCTTGGCGGTCACTGAAGCTTTCTTT. Its translation: CASSLAVTEAFF.

The V and J genes are TRBV30 and TRBJ2-5; TRBD2 matches 8 bases. The CDR3 runs 14 residues. J was trimmed by 2 bases and V by 4 bases; bases with no gene match: 6. CDR1 and CDR2 from the germline V gene are GTSNPN and SVGIG (reference sequence). The CDR3 is CAWNLAGVQETQYF. DNA for the CDR3: TGTGCCTGGAATCTAGCGGGTGTACAAGAGACCCAGTACTTC. Using reference TRBV30 and TRBJ2-5 for the parts outside the CDR3, the full variable domain is SQTIHQWPATLVQPVGSPLSLECTVEGTSNPNLYWYRQAAGRGLQLLFYSVGIGQISSEVPQNLSASRPQDRQFILSSKKLLLSDSGFYLCAWNLAGVQETQYFGPGTRLLVL.

The rearrangement links TRBV7-8 to TRBJ1-5; maybe TRBD1 (6 bases). The CDR3 extends over 17 amino acids. Germline CDR1 SGHVS, CDR2 FQNEAQ. Trimming pared 5 bases from V and 5 bases from J, leaving 22 bases between. The CDR3 DNA follows: TGTGCCAGCAGCCCTGGCCCCTTAGTCACAGGGCATCAGCCCCAGCATTTT. This translates into CASSPGPLVTGHQPQHF.

The gene calls are TRBV11-1 and TRBJ2-1; no reliable D call. This CDR3 comprises 14 residues. In germline, CDR1 is SGHAT, CDR2 FQDESV (reference sequence). V lost 5 bases, J lost 0 bases, and 8 bases lay in between. In DNA form, the CDR3 reads TGTGCCAGCAGCGGAAGGAGCTCCTACAATGAGCAGTTCTTC. The encoded protein is CASSGRSSYNEQFF.

This clone was seen only a few times. The CDR3 spells CATPRGTKNIQYF. The DNA of the CDR3 is TGTGCCACCCCACGGGGGACCAAAAACATTCAGTACTTC. The chain employs TRBV10-3 and TRBJ2-4; maybe TRBD2 (6 bases). The V and J ends lost 10 bases and 2 bases respectively, with 12 bases between them. The CDR3 consists of 13 residues. From germline, CDR1 is ENHRY and CDR2 SYGVKD.

This clone has a handful of counts. The chain has TRBV4-1 and TRBJ1-5; 7 bases fit TRBD1. The CDR3 is made up of 15 amino acids. With V trimmed by 6 bases and J by 5 bases, 10 bases remained unmatched. Germline CDR1 reads MGHRA; CDR2 reads YSYEKL. The CDR3 here is CASSPMDRRDQPQHF. The CDR3 bases are TGCGCCAGCAGTCCCATGGACAGGAGGGATCAGCCCCAGCATTTT.